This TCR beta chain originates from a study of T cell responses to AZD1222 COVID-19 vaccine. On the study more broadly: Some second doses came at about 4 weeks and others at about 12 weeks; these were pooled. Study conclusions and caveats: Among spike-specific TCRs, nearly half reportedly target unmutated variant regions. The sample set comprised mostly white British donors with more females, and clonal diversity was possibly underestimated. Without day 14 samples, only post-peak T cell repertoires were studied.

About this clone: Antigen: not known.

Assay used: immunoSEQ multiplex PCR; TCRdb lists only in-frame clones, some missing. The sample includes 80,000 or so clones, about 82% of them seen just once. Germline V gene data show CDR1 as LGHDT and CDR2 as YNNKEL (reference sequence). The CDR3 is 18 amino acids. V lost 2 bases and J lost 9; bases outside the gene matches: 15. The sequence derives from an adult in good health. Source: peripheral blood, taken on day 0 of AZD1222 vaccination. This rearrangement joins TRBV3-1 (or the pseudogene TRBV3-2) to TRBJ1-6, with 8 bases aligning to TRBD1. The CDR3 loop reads CASSQSGRVRGLGSPLHF. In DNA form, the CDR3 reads TGTGCCAGCAGCCAATCAGGTCGGGTCAGGGGGCTTGGTTCACCCCTCCACTTT.